The 8 T cell receptor beta chains reported below all come from one sample, sequenced in a study of T cell responses to AZD1222 COVID-19 vaccine. The assay was immunoSEQ multiplex PCR, and TCRdb's table has in-frame clones only and misses some. The sample contains around 120,000 clones, approximately 90% of which appear only once. The material was peripheral blood, obtained on day 0 of AZD1222 vaccination. These receptors were obtained from an adult in good health.

This chain's CDR3 is CASSSGTSDGTQYF. The CDR3 nucleotides are TGCGCCAGCAGCTCCGGGACTAGCGATGGGACCCAGTACTTC. The J gene is TRBJ2-5, the V gene TRBV5-1; 10 bases line up with TRBD2. This CDR3 spans 14 amino acids. From germline, CDR1 is SGHRS and CDR2 YFSETQ. V was pared by 3 bases and J by 7 bases, with 6 bases of the junction left unmatched.

The rearrangement joins TRBV28 to TRBJ2-1; 10 bases align to TRBD2. V gave up 7 bases and J gave up 7 bases; unmatched junction bases: 10. CDR1 and CDR2 (germline): MDHEN, SYDVKM. The CDR3 spans 15 residues. The CDR3: CASNLLAGATNEQFF. As DNA, the CDR3 is TGTGCCAGCAACCTTCTAGCGGGAGCGACAAATGAGCAGTTCTTC.

The CDR3 is CASSLWGGSVGYGYTF. The CDR3 bases are TGTGCCAGCAGCTTGTGGGGAGGGAGTGTCGGCTATGGCTACACCTTC. This chain uses TRBV5-4 with TRBJ1-2; D uncertain. Germline V CDR1 and CDR2: SGHNT, YYREEE (reference sequence). This CDR3 has 16 residues. V was trimmed by 1 base and J by 4 bases, leaving 17 bases between them.

V gene TRBV2 combines with J gene TRBJ1-3; TRBD1 matches at 7 bases. The CDR3 is made up of 13 amino acids. V was clipped by 11 bases and J by 4 bases; unmatched bases: 8. CDR1 and CDR2 from the germline V gene are SNHLY and FYNNEI. Written as DNA, the CDR3 is TGTGCCGTAGACAGGGATCCCGGAAACACCATATATTTT. Translating it yields CAVDRDPGNTIYF.

V usage is TRBV7-9 and J usage is TRBJ2-7, with D tentatively TRBD1 or TRBD2 (5 bases each). This CDR3 region has 12 residues. V was shortened by 11 bases and J by 3 bases, with 14 bases between the two germline ends. Germline CDR1 SEHNR, CDR2 FQNEAQ (reference sequence). CDR3 nucleotide sequence: TGTGCCTCCCGGGACGAAGACTACGAGCAGTACTTC. Its translation is CASRDEDYEQYF.

The chain uses TRBV6-5 and TRBJ1-4; possibly TRBD1 for D (5 bases). V dropped 6 bases and J dropped 5 bases, with 16 bases sitting between them. CDR3 length: 15 amino acids. The germline V gene has CDR1 MNHEY and CDR2 SVGAGI. The CDR3, as DNA: TGTGCCAGCAGCCGGACCGGGACTCTGAATGAAAAACTGTTTTTT. The encoded protein is CASSRTGTLNEKLFF.

CDR3 sequence reads: CASSPVLANKNIQYF. The CDR3 DNA reads as TGTGCCAGCTCCCCCGTTCTAGCGAACAAAAACATTCAGTACTTC. This chain joins TRBV18 and TRBJ2-4, with D possibly being TRBD2 (6 bases). The germline V gene has CDR1 KGHSH and CDR2 LQKENI. The germline V and J ends were trimmed by 6 bases and 3 bases, with 15 bases remaining between them. This CDR3 is 15 amino acids long. Combining the CDR3 with reference TRBV18 and TRBJ2-4 gives the whole variable domain NAGVMQNPRHLVRRRGQEARLRCSPMKGHSHVYWYRQLPEEGLKFMVYLQKENIIDESGMPKERFSAEFPKEGPSILRIQQVVRGDSAAYFCASSPVLANKNIQYFGAGTRLSVL.

J is TRBJ1-6 and V is TRBV12-3 or TRBV12-4, with D unresolved. This CDR3 contains 13 residues. The V end was cut by 6 bases, the J end by 5 bases, with 8 bases between. CDR3 amino acids: CASRTLDNSPLHF. DNA for the CDR3: TGTGCCAGCAGGACGCTCGATAATTCACCCCTCCACTTT.